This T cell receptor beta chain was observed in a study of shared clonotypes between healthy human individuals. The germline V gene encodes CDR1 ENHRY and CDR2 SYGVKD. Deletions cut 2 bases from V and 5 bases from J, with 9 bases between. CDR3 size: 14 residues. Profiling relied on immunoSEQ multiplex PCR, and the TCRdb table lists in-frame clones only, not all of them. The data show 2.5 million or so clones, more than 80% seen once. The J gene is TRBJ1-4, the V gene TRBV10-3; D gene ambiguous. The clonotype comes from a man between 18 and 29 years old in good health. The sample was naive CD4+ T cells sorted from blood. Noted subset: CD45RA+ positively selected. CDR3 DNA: TGTGCCATCAGTGAGGGCAGGCCGAATGAAAAACTGTTTTTT. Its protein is CAISEGRPNEKLFF.